This T cell receptor beta chain was observed in a study of OX40 agonist ivuxolimab in advanced cancers. This CDR3 has 15 residues. The germline V gene encodes CDR1 SEHNR and CDR2 FQNEAQ (reference sequence). V dropped 2 bases and J dropped 2 bases, with 11 bases sitting between them. In regard to this clone: What it binds is unknown.

TCRdb's copy holds only in-frame clones and misses some; the assay was immunoSEQ multiplex PCR. The data contain tens of thousands of clones, about 89% of them singletons. Overall study results and limits: Some patients who did not respond also had low normalized T-cell clonal expansion. Both CD4+ and CD8+ T cell populations in blood had undergone clonal expansion by week 6 at 0.1 to 3.0 mg/kg.

The receptor was derived from an adult with an advanced solid tumor such as melanoma, head and neck, liver or kidney cancer. The V call is TRBV7-9, the J call TRBJ2-3, with D possibly matching TRBD1 (5 bases). This specimen was CD4+ or CD8+ T cells sorted from blood, taken in a trial of the OX40 agonist ivuxolimab. CDR3: CASSLWGRLTDTQYF. Written as DNA, the CDR3 is TGTGCCAGCAGCTTATGGGGCCGCCTCACAGATACGCAGTATTTT.